The sequence of this T cell receptor (beta chain) was determined in a study of blood T cells in healthy people across ages. Broader study findings: Unsorted PBMCs prevented conclusive naive versus antigen-experienced comparison.

As to this clonotype: Antigen specificity is unknown.

CDR1 is LGHDT and CDR2 is YNNKEL in the germline V gene (reference sequence). This CDR3 is 14 amino acids long. Per sample, extraction of total RNA gave at least 5.5 micrograms in every case. The use of a sample-barcoded 5' primer and a J-beta primer mix characterized a second PCR of about 7 to 12 cycles. TCRdb called the 5' RACE reads again in MiXCR, with one record for every CDR3 protein. This table has 800,000 to 950,000 distinct CDR3 sequences, under 50% appearing once. V gene TRBV3-1 combines with J gene TRBJ2-5; D might be TRBD2 (6 bases). The end of the DNA fits TRBJ2-7 better, so the J call may be wrong. The receptor's source is a man between 25 and 39 years old in good health. Sequenced: blood. CDR3 protein: CASSKPGLANEQYF. The CDR3 DNA reads as TGTGCCAGCAGCAAACCGGGACTGGCAAACGAGCAGTACTTC.